This T cell receptor beta chain is from a study of cytomegalovirus exposure and HLA in healthy donors. Study context: It was reported in a later analysis that the 95 to 150 validation repertoires used the same platform as the 550 to 800 first-cohort repertoires. The study, taken as a whole, reports: Reports credit the classifier with highly specific, highly sensitive diagnosis of cytomegalovirus status. Investigators reported 150 to 200 TCR beta chains as tied to cytomegalovirus.

Here immunoSEQ multiplex PCR was the method, and the copy in TCRdb shows in-frame clones only, minus some. This table has approximately 120,000 clones, just under 95% appearing once. The donors were members of the validation cohort comprising over a hundred subjects, separate from the roughly 730-subject first cohort. Note on this clone: Its specificity is not known.

The CDR3 covers 16 residues. Germline assignment: CDR1 MNHNY and CDR2 SVGAGI (reference sequence). V shed 5 bases and J 0 bases; nucleotides not matched to a gene: 9. The source is a woman under 30 in good health and CMV-seronegative. The V and J genes are TRBV6-6 and TRBJ1-2; 7 bases align to TRBD1. The sequenced material came from PBMCs. CDR3 DNA: TGTGCCAGCAGTACCCGAAGGGACAGTTCTAACTATGGCTACACCTTC. This codes for CASSTRRDSSNYGYTF.